The TCR beta chain under discussion was sequenced for a study of beta chain features in type 1 diabetes. Study-level information: The patient and healthy donor groups were comparable for age, gender and cell yields. The number of sorted cells examined across all samples was 107,917,701. Study-wide points: Sampled from patients, naive, central memory and Treg TCRB repertoires appeared more similar than those sampled from healthy donors.

Comment on this clone: Antigen specificity is unknown.

CDR3 size: 14 residues. Germline loops: CDR1 SGHTA, CDR2 FQGTGA. The V end lost 5 bases, the J end lost 6 bases, and 16 bases lay between the germline ends. Since all of the isolated RNA was reverse transcribed, expressed TCRB transcripts were what got sequenced. The assay was immunoSEQ multiplex PCR, and TCRdb's table has in-frame clones only and misses some. The sample carries 130,000 to 150,000 clones, nearly 50% recorded once. The chain recombines TRBV7-3 with TRBJ1-2; possible D gene TRBD1, 6 bases. This TCR came from a man aged 18 to 30 in good health. Sequencing was done on a sample of Tregs from blood. The CDR3 DNA follows: TGTGCCAGCAGCATAAGGGGGGGGAGGAATGGCTACACCTTC. Protein product: CASSIRGGRNGYTF.